Listed below are T cell receptor beta chains from one sample, sequenced in a study of OX40 agonist ivuxolimab in advanced cancers. The repertoire was sequenced with immunoSEQ multiplex PCR; TCRdb's copy has only in-frame clones and lacks some. In the table there are roughly 69,000 clones, around 90% of which are singletons. Source: CD4+ or CD8+ T cells sorted from blood, taken in a trial of the OX40 agonist ivuxolimab. The receptors shown here come from an adult with an advanced solid tumor such as melanoma, head and neck, liver or kidney cancer. CDR3s include the opening cysteine and the closing phenylalanine or tryptophan. The D gene is left open where the match is weak. The size of a clone is reported for some rows only, either as once, few or many, or as a class for expanded clones.

j_call clone_size d_call v_call cdr3_nt cdr3_aa
TRBJ2-1 NA NA TRBV19 TGTGCCAGTAGCTCCCAAGGCAATGAGCAGTTCTTC CASSSQGNEQFF
TRBJ2-1 NA NA TRBV27 TGTGCCAGCAGTATGGAGGGGAGCTCCTACAATGAGCAGTTCTTC CASSMEGSSYNEQFF
TRBJ2-1 NA TRBD2 TRBV5-4 TGTGCCAGCACCCCTAGCGGGAGGTATAGTGAGCAGTTCTTC CASTPSGRYSEQFF
TRBJ2-7 NA TRBD2 TRBV7-2 TGTGCCAGCAGCTTGGAACTAGCGGGCCTCAGCGTTCGGTACTTC CASSLELAGLSVRYF
TRBJ2-2 NA TRBD1 TRBV5-1 TGCGCCAGAACCCGGGACAGGGAGTCTACCGGGGAGCTGTTTTTT CARTRDRESTGELFF
TRBJ2-1 NA NA TRBV5-1 TGCGCCAGCAGCACCGTAAGCTCCTACAATGAGCAGTTCTTC CASSTVSSYNEQFF
TRBJ2-1 NA NA TRBV7-6 TGTGCCAGCAGCTTTATGTATGAGCAGTTCTTC CASSFMYEQFF
TRBJ1-1 once TRBD1 TRBV6-1 TGTGCCAGTACAGGACAGGGGGCGCGTCTTGCTGAAGCTTTCTTT CASTGQGARLAEAFF
TRBJ2-3 NA TRBD2 TRBV27 TGTGCCAGCAGTTCCATAGCGGGAGGGTTACGAGATACGCAGTATTTT CASSSIAGGLRDTQYF
TRBJ2-2 NA NA TRBV11-2 TGTGCCAGCAGCTTAGTCTCGAACACCGGGGAGCTGTTTTTT CASSLVSNTGELFF
TRBJ1-1 NA NA TRBV4-1 TGCGCCAGCAGCCAAGATCCCACCTACTTGAACACTGAAGCTTTCTTT CASSQDPTYLNTEAFF
TRBJ2-1 NA TRBD2 TRBV7-9 TGTGCCAGCAGCGGTACTAGCGGGAGGTCAAATGAGCAGTTCTTC CASSGTSGRSNEQFF
TRBJ2-7 NA NA TRBV4-3 TGCGCCAGCAGCCCCACTGTGGCGACAGGACTCTACGAGCAGTACTTC CASSPTVATGLYEQYF
TRBJ2-2 once NA TRBV6-6 TGTGCCAGCAGTTACCGAGGGGAAGGCACCGGGGAGCTGTTTTTT CASSYRGEGTGELFF
TRBJ2-1 NA NA TRBV14 TGTGCCAGCAGCCAAGTAGTGGGGAAAATGTATGAGCAGTTCTTC CASSQVVGKMYEQFF
TRBJ1-2 once NA TRBV15 TGTGCCACCAGCGCGGCGCAGGGAACCTATGGCTACACCTTC CATSAAQGTYGYTF
TRBJ1-2 NA TRBD1 TRBV28 TGTGCCAGCAGTTTAACCGGGACAGCAATCTATGGCTACACCTTC CASSLTGTAIYGYTF
TRBJ2-1 NA NA TRBV28 TGTGCCAGCAGTCCAGGGTTCCTACGTACGAGCTCCTACAATGAGCAGTTCTTC CASSPGFLRTSSYNEQFF
TRBJ2-3 NA TRBD2 TRBV7-6 TGTGCCAGCAGCATCACTAGCGGGGGGGGCACAGATACGCAGTATTTT CASSITSGGGTDTQYF
TRBJ2-3 NA TRBD1 TRBV4-3 TGCGCCAGCAGCCAAGACCGGACAGGGTGGACGCAGTATTTT CASSQDRTGWTQYF
TRBJ2-3 NA TRBD2 TRBV29-1 TGCAGCGTTGGGATGACGGGGGGACGAACAGATACGCAGTATTTT CSVGMTGGRTDTQYF
TRBJ2-2 NA NA TRBV7-3 TGTGCCAGCAGCTTAATCCCCGGGGAGCTGTTTTTT CASSLIPGELFF
TRBJ2-3 NA TRBD2 TRBV11-3 TGTGCCAGCAGCGTACGGACTAGCGGACCCCTCACAGATACGCAGTATTTT CASSVRTSGPLTDTQYF
TRBJ1-1 NA NA TRBV23-1 TGCGCCAGCACTCTGGACATACGCGCTTTCTTT CASTLDIRAFF
TRBJ2-1 NA NA TRBV9 TGTGCCAGCAGCGTCATACGGACACCGCTCAATGAGCAGTTCTTC CASSVIRTPLNEQFF
TRBJ1-2 medium-sized NA TRBV7-2 TGTGCCAGCAGCCCCCCCCGCTATGGCTACACCTTC CASSPPRYGYTF
TRBJ2-2 NA NA TRBV27 TGTGCCAGCAGTTTATCCACAGTGTTGGCCCTCACGTCCGGGGAGCTGTTTTTT CASSLSTVLALTSGELFF
TRBJ1-4 NA NA TRBV7-6 TGTGCCAGCAGCTTAGAAACAGGGATCGTCGAAAAACTGTTTTTT CASSLETGIVEKLFF
TRBJ1-5 NA NA TRBV7-6 TGTGCCAGCAGCTTCGGGGAGGAACAGCCCCAGCATTTT CASSFGEEQPQHF
TRBJ2-7 NA NA TRBV6-1 TGTGCCAGCAGTGAAGAGTTGTGGAGGACAGAGAGGTCCTACGAGCAGTACTTC CASSEELWRTERSYEQYF
TRBJ2-7 NA NA TRBV6-5 TGTGCCAGCAGCTGGCCGGGGAGTTCGGGCTACGAGCAGTACTTC CASSWPGSSGYEQYF
TRBJ2-1 NA NA TRBV7-2 TGTGCCAGCAGCTTAATCCCGGGGAGCTCCTACAATGAGCAGTTCTTC CASSLIPGSSYNEQFF
TRBJ2-1 NA TRBD1 TRBV7-9 TGTGCCACCGGAGAGGACAGGGGTAACAATGAGCAGTTCTTC CATGEDRGNNEQFF
TRBJ2-1 NA NA TRBV28 TGTGCCAGCAGTCCGCTGGGCTCCTACAATGAGCAGTTCTTC CASSPLGSYNEQFF
TRBJ1-4 NA NA TRBV19 TGTGCCAGTAGTATCCGGGACACTTATGAAAAACTGTTTTTT CASSIRDTYEKLFF
TRBJ1-6 few TRBD1 TRBV15 TGTGCCACCAGCCACCGGGACAGGGTTAATTCACCCCTCCACTTT CATSHRDRVNSPLHF
TRBJ2-7 once NA TRBV5-1 TGCGCCAGCAGCTTGGGTCGAGACGAGCAGTACTTC CASSLGRDEQYF
TRBJ2-3 NA NA TRBV28 TGTGCCAGCAGCACTGCGCAGACCCCAGATACGCAGTATTTT CASSTAQTPDTQYF
TRBJ2-7 NA TRBD2 TRBV14 TGTGCCAGCAGCCCGCTCACTAGCGGGAGGGCCGGAGAGCAGTACTTC CASSPLTSGRAGEQYF
TRBJ2-3 once TRBD2 TRBV11-2 TGTGCCAGCAGGGTGGGTCTAGCGGAAGCAGATACGCAGTATTTT CASRVGLAEADTQYF
TRBJ2-1 NA TRBD1 TRBV7-9 TGTGCCAGCAGCCCCCGGACAGGAAACAGGTACAATGAGCAGTTCTTC CASSPRTGNRYNEQFF
TRBJ2-1 NA NA TRBV9 TGTGCCAGCAGCGTATCGGGGGTCAATGAGCAGTTCTTC CASSVSGVNEQFF
TRBJ2-5 NA NA TRBV4-3 TGCGCCAGCAGCCTCGGACTCCATGGGGGAGTTGGCGACGAGACCCAGTACTTC CASSLGLHGGVGDETQYF
TRBJ2-3 NA NA TRBV4-1 TGCGCCAGCAGCCCCATATCCACTAGCACAGATACGCAGTATTTT CASSPISTSTDTQYF
TRBJ1-3 NA NA TRBV14 TGTGCCAGCAGTGACGAACCGGGAAACACCATATATTTT CASSDEPGNTIYF
TRBJ2-1 NA NA TRBV9 TGTGCCAGCAGCTTAGGACTCCCTGGGGATGAGCAGTTCTTC CASSLGLPGDEQFF
TRBJ2-2 NA NA TRBV11-2 TGTGCCAGCAGCTTAGAGGGAACCGGGGAGCTGTTTTTT CASSLEGTGELFF
TRBJ2-7 NA TRBD1 TRBV19 TGTGCCAGTAGTGCCGGACAGGGGCTTTCCTACGAGCAGTACTTC CASSAGQGLSYEQYF
TRBJ1-1 NA NA TRBV28 TGTGCCAGCACCCACCCCGGCACTAAAAACACTGAAGCTTTCTTT CASTHPGTKNTEAFF
TRBJ2-7 NA TRBD2 TRBV7-6 TGTGCCAGCAGCCCAGGCCCTAGCGGGACATACGAGCAGTACTTC CASSPGPSGTYEQYF
TRBJ2-1 NA NA TRBV6-6 TGTGCCAGCCGCCGGGAGTACCACAATGAGCAGTTCTTC CASRREYHNEQFF
TRBJ1-1 NA NA TRBV10-3 TGTGCCATCACATCGAACACTGAAGCTTTCTTT CAITSNTEAFF
TRBJ1-3 NA NA TRBV9 TGTGCCAGCAGCACAACGGGCTCTGGAAACACCATATATTTT CASSTTGSGNTIYF